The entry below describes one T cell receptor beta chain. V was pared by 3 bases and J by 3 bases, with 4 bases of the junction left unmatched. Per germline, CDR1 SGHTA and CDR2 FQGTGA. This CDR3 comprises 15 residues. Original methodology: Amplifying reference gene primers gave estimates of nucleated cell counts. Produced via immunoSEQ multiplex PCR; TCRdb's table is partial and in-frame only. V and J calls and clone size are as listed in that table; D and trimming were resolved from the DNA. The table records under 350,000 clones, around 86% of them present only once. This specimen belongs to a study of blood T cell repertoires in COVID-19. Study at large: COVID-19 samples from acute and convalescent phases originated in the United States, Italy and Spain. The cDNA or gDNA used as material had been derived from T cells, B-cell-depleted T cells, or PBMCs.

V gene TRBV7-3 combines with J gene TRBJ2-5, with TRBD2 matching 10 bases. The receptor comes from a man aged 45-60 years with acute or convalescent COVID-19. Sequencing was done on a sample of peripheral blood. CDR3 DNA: TGTGCCAGCAGCTTGCTAGCGGGGGTCGAAGAGACCCAGTACTTC. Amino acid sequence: CASSLLAGVEETQYF.